This T cell receptor (beta chain) was profiled in a study of blood T cell repertoires in COVID-19. At the level of the study: Donors in the United States, Italy and Spain gave samples during acute or convalescent COVID-19. T cells, B-cell-depleted T cells, or PBMCs provided the cDNA or gDNA that served as material.

Between the trimmed V and J ends, which lost 2 bases and 7 bases, there was a span of 14 bases. Germline CDR1 is GTSNPN and CDR2 is SVGIG (reference sequence). The CDR3 has 13 residues. Source study methods: Reference gene primer amplification gave nucleated cell count estimates. Some clones are missing from TCRdb's copy, which holds only in-frame ones; the method was immunoSEQ multiplex PCR. The DNA was the basis for D and trimming; V, J and clone size are from that table. The sample contains 250,000 to 300,000 clones, approximately 87% of which appear only once. The chain couples TRBV30 to TRBJ1-2; D not resolved. This clonotype was sampled from a man aged 55 to 70 who had recovered from COVID-19. Input material: peripheral blood. CDR3 nucleotides: TGTGCCTGGAGTCTCTCAGTAAAAAGTGGCTACACCTTC. Translation gives CAWSLSVKSGYTF.